What follows is one TCR beta chain and its context. Its target antigen remains unknown. No base-level quality is on record; no much larger clone is a single base apart. The data belong to a study of Ad26.COV2.S vaccination and SARS-CoV-2 variants (dated by TCRdb to the early 2020s). Study-level background: Donors in the vaccine arm were drawn from COV1001, a multicentre, randomized, double-blind, placebo-controlled phase I-IIa trial testing Ad26.COV2.S in healthy adults. A total of 32 samples were included in the TCR-sequenced set, comprising some 20 Ad26.COV2.S vaccine recipients, 5 placebo recipients and 8 SARS-CoV-2 convalescent individuals. Ad26.COV2.S was administered intramuscularly at 5 x 10^10 or 1 x 10^11 viral particles, either as a single shot or as two shots given 56 days apart. Blinding of investigators to trial group allocation was maintained during experiments and outcome assessment. Trial participants were randomized into five groups of five, in which low-dose or high-dose Ad26.COV2.S was given once or twice, or placebo was given on both occasions. The specificity and breadth of SARS-CoV-2-reactive T cell receptors after Ad26.COV2.S vaccination were assessed by TCRbeta repertoire sequencing. General findings and caveats noted by the study authors: The authors noted that the TCR breadth and depth analyses may have underestimated total T cell responses. Compared with placebo recipients, Ad26.COV2.S recipients showed higher spike-specific TCR breadth (P = 0.0014). The study lacked the statistical power to compare responses across vaccine doses or regimens. Non-spike TCR breadth was comparable between vaccine and placebo recipients, consistent with the vaccine containing only spike. After vaccination, spike-specific CD8+ and CD4+ T cell responses were reported to show substantial breadth.

Per the publication, the treatment or condition label means: 19 received Ad26.COV2.S at low or high dose, single or two shots; five or six received placebo; per-sample allocation not given. For vaccine and placebo recipients, repertoires were sequenced using samples collected on day 63 after the first injection. Cohort 1b enrolled around 23 adults aged 18-55 years at a single site in Boston, USA, between 29 July and 7 August 2020. Ad26.COV2.S was a replication-incompetent adenovirus type 26 vector expressing a prefusion-stabilized SARS-CoV-2 spike protein from the original Wuhan strain. TCRbeta CDR3 regions were sequenced with the immunoSEQ Assay. After extraction, genomic DNA underwent amplification by bias-controlled multiplex PCR, followed by high-throughput sequencing. Per the original workflow: To quantify the absolute abundance of every unique TCRbeta CDR3 region, sequences were collapsed and filtered. T cell fraction was estimated by normalization of TCRbeta template counts to usable DNA, with usable DNA being measured through amplification of reference genes present in all nucleated cells. Repertoire TCRs were annotated as SARS-CoV-2-specific when V gene, CDR3 amino acid sequence and J gene were exactly matched to a known reactive TCR set. MIRA supplied the reference SARS-CoV-2 TCR set, which was filtered for enrichment in COVID-19-positive ImmuneCODE repertoires so that public or cross-reactive TCRs were removed. Using the MIRA antigens, annotated TCRs were further analysed by specific ORF or by position within an ORF. Depth was the summed frequency of annotated unique rearrangements, while breadth was defined as annotated unique rearrangements over total unique productive rearrangements. Two-sided Wilcoxon rank-sum tests were applied when comparing TCR breadth between groups. Held by TCRdb, this immuneACCESS table contains in-frame sequences only and omits some clones. Under half of the omission traces to an unresolved V gene where checked; the cause of the rest is unknown. Clonal size and the V and J genes are those of that table, whereas D and trimming came from the DNA. For this sample the table gives over 400,000 clones, of which around 92% were detected only once. The ten largest clones represent about 1.6% of the sample.

CDR1 SGHRS and CDR2 YFSETQ are derived from the germline V gene. Trimming takes 0 bases from V and 4 bases from J, and the germline ends sit 11 bases apart. The CDR3 numbers 16 residues from cysteine through phenylalanine. CDR3 DNA only is kept here, 48 bases in frame from base 1. This TCR came from a person between 18 and 65 years old who received the Ad26.COV2.S COVID-19 vaccine or a placebo. Recombination joined TRBV5-1 with TRBJ1-6; a confident D gene designation cannot be given. Sequencing used peripheral blood, obtained in a trial of Ad26.COV2.S vaccine versus placebo. The DNA sequence follows: TGCGCCAGCAGCTTGGCTGGGCGGAGATATAATTCACCCCTCCACTTT. Translated, this gives CASSLAGRRYNSPLHF.